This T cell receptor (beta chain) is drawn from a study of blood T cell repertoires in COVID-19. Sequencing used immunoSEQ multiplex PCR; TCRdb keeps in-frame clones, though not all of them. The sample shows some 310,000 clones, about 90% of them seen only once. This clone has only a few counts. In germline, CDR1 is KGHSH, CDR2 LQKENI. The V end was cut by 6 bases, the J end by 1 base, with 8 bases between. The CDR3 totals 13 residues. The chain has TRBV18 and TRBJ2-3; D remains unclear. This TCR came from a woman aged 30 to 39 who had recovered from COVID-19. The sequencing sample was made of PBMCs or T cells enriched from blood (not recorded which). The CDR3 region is CASSATGTDTQYF. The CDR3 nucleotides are TGTGCCAGCTCGGCGACTGGCACAGATACGCAGTATTTT.